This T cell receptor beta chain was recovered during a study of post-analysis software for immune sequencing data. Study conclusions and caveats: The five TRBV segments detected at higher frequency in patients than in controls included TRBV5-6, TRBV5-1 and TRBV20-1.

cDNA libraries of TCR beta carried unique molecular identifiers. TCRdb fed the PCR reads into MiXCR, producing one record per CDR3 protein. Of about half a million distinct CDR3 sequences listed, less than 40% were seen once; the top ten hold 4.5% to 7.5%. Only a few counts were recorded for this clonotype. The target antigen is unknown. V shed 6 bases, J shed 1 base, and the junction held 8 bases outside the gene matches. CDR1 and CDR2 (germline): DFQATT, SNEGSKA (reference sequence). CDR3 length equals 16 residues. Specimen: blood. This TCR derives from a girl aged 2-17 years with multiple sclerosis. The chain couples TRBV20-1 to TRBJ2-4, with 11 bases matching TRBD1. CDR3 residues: CSATDGQGAAKNIQYF. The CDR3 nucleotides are TGCAGTGCAACTGATGGACAGGGGGCTGCCAAAAACATTCAGTACTTC.